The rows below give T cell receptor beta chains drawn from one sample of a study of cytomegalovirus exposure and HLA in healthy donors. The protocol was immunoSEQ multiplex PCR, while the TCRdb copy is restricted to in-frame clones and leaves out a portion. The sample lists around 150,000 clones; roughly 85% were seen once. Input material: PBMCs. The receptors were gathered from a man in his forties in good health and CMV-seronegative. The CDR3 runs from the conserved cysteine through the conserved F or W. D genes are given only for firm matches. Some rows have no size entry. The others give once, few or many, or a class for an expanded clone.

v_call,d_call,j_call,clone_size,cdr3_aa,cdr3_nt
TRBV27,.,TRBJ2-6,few,CASSLSGANGLTF,TGTGCCAGCAGTTTATCTGGGGCCAACGGCCTGACTTTC
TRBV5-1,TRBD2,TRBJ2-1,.,CASSPGLADSNEQFF,TGCGCCAGCAGCCCAGGACTAGCGGACTCCAATGAGCAGTTCTTC
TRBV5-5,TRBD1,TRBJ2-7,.,CASSVGTVRSEQYF,TGTGCCAGCAGCGTAGGGACAGTCCGCTCCGAGCAGTACTTC
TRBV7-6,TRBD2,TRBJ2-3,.,CASSLAGGRDTQYF,TGTGCCAGCAGCTTAGCGGGAGGGCGCGATACGCAGTATTTT
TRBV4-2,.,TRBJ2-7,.,CASSQDPNLSYEQYF,TGTGCCAGCAGCCAAGATCCCAACCTATCCTACGAGCAGTACTTC
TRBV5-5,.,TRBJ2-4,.,CASSRPGGPNIQYF,TGTGCCAGCAGCCGGCCCGGCGGCCCAAACATTCAGTACTTC
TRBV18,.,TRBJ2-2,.,CASSPNRPRKNTGELFF,TGTGCCAGCTCACCAAACAGGCCACGAAAGAACACCGGGGAGCTGTTTTTT
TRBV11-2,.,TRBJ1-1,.,CASSLRTGRSTEAFF,TGTGCCAGCAGCTTACGAACAGGGCGTAGCACTGAAGCTTTCTTT
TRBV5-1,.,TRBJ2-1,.,CASSLGGSAYNEQFF,TGCGCCAGCAGCTTGGGCGGTAGCGCCTACAATGAGCAGTTCTTC
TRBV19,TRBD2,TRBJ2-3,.,CASSILRTSGRPPDTQYF,TGTGCCAGTAGTATATTGAGGACTAGCGGGAGACCGCCAGATACGCAGTATTTT
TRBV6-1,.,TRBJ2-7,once,CASSETTGTYEQYF,TGTGCCAGCAGTGAGACAACCGGGACCTACGAGCAGTACTTC
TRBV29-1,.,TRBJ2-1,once,CSAEGRTSYNEQFF,TGCAGCGCCGAGGGGAGGACCTCCTACAATGAGCAGTTCTTC
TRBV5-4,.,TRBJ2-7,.,CASSLDGQGYEQYF,TGTGCCAGCAGCTTGGATGGGCAGGGATACGAGCAGTACTTC
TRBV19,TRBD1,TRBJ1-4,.,CASTNPQGAHEKLFF,TGTGCCAGTACCAATCCCCAGGGGGCGCATGAAAAACTGTTTTTT
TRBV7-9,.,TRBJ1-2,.,CASSLAGGQGYTF,TGTGCCAGCAGCTTAGCCGGGGGTCAAGGCTACACCTTC
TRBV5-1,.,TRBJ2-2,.,CASSLRGGGGELFF,TGCGCCAGCAGCTTGAGGGGAGGAGGCGGGGAGCTGTTTTTT
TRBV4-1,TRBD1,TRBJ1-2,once,CASSQLPGQGTMGYTF,TGCGCCAGCAGCCAACTACCGGGACAGGGGACGATGGGCTACACCTTC
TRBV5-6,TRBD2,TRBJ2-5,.,CASSLELAGGEETQYF,TGTGCCAGCAGCTTGGAGCTAGCGGGAGGGGAAGAGACCCAGTACTTC
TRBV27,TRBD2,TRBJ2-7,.,CASSPGLAGSYEQYF,TGTGCCAGCAGTCCGGGACTAGCGGGCTCCTACGAGCAGTACTTC
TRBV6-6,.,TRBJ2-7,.,CASRGGDLYEQYF,TGTGCCAGCAGAGGAGGTGACCTCTACGAGCAGTACTTC
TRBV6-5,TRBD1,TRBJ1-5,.,CASSRQGGNQPQHF,TGTGCCAGCAGCCGACAGGGAGGCAATCAGCCCCAGCATTTT
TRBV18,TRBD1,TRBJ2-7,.,CASSPSQGALYEQYF,TGTGCCAGCTCACCGTCACAGGGGGCCCTGTACGAGCAGTACTTC
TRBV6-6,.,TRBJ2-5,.,CASRRTIRETQYF,TGTGCCAGCAGACGGACTATTCGGGAGACCCAGTACTTC
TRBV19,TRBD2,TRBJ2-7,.,CASSLIRGVEQYF,TGTGCCAGTAGTCTGATCCGGGGGGTCGAGCAGTACTTC
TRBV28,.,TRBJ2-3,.,CASTKTGGVDTQYF,TGTGCCAGCACAAAGACAGGTGGCGTCGATACGCAGTATTTT